These 25 T cell receptor beta chains were sequenced from one sample in a study of T cells in Graves' hyperthyroidism and ophthalmopathy. RNA transcripts gave rise to amplified TCR beta CDR3 regions. First-round RT-PCR targeting the TCR CDR3 was performed with the HTBI primer set. One entry per CDR3 protein results from TCRdb running MiXCR on the multiplex PCR reads. The sample holds nearly 750,000 distinct CDR3 sequences, 30% to 40% seen once. Sequences were obtained from blood. Every receptor here comes from a woman in her thirties or forties with Graves' hyperthyroidism.

This clonotype occurred a few times. The chain recombines TRBV6-6 with TRBJ2-7, with D tentatively TRBD2 (7 bases). There are 14 residues in the CDR3. V lost 7 bases and J lost 4, with 17 bases in between. The germline V gene has CDR1 MNHNY and CDR2 SVGAGI (reference sequence). The CDR3 loop is CASTPGGRSYEQYF. In DNA form, the CDR3 reads TGTGCCAGCACCCCCGGGGGGCGATCTTACGAGCAGTACTTC.

As to this clonotype: A much bigger clone sits one base away, suggesting this may be a read error. Since the CDR3 does not end with the conserved phenylalanine or tryptophan, this likely comes from a read error. The rearrangement links TRBV7-8 to TRBJ1-1, with TRBD1 identical over 8 bases. V trimming: 6 bases; J trimming: 0 bases; junction bases outside the gene matches: 6. The CDR3 has 15 residues. CDR1 SGHVS and CDR2 FQNEAQ come from the germline V gene. Here the CDR3 reads CASRRQGSLNTEAFL. In DNA, the CDR3 is TGTGCCAGCAGGAGACAGGGGTCCCTGAACACTGAAGCTTTCCTT.

The CDR3 DNA follows: TGTGCCAGCAGTCCCGAATGGCAGAACGCTCCCGAGCAGTACTTC. Its protein is CASSPEWQNAPEQYF. The chain joins TRBV7-2 to TRBJ2-7; D not certain. The ends were cut back, 6 bases at V and 6 bases at J, with 21 bases in the middle. The germline CDR1 and CDR2 sequences are SGHTA and FQGNSA. The CDR3 is 15 residues long.

V and J are TRBV19 and TRBJ2-5, with 7 positions matching TRBD2. CDR1 is LNHDA, CDR2 SQIVND, per germline (reference sequence). The CDR3 runs to 14 residues. With V trimmed by 10 bases and J by 4 bases, 12 bases remained unmatched. CDR3 nucleotide sequence: TGTGCCACTGCAACCGGGACTATGGTAGAGACCCAGTACTTC. It encodes CATATGTMVETQYF.

This clonotype was counted once. This may be a read error: a much more frequent sequence differs by one nucleotide. V gene TRBV2 combines with J gene TRBJ2-6; 7 bases are a match to TRBD1. CDR3 length: 16 amino acids. With V trimmed by 6 bases and J by 0 bases, 5 bases remained unmatched. CDR1 SNHLY and CDR2 FYNNEI come from the germline V gene. The CDR3 sequence is CASSADRASGANVLTF. In DNA, the CDR3 is TGTGCCAGCAGCGCAGACAGGGCCTCTGGGGCCAACGTCCTGACTTTC.

V is TRBV20-1 and J is TRBJ2-1; 9 bases agree with TRBD2. Trimming removed 5 bases from V and 8 bases from J; junction bases left unmatched: 22. Germline assignment: CDR1 DFQATT and CDR2 SNEGSKA (reference sequence). The CDR3 length is 18 residues. In DNA form, the CDR3 reads TGCAGTGCTGGGGCGCGGGAGGGCCTACGCCCGGGTGGGTATGAGCAGTTCTTC. Its protein is CSAGAREGLRPGGYEQFF.

This clonotype occurred a few times. V gene TRBV9 combines with J gene TRBJ2-3; perhaps TRBD1 as D (5 bases). Trimming took off 3 bases at V and 5 bases at J, with 13 bases between the two ends. Per germline, CDR1 SGDLS and CDR2 YYNGEE. The CDR3 covers 14 residues. CDR3 in DNA: TGTGCCAGCAGCGCCTTTTCAGACAGAGATACGCAGTATTTT. It specifies CASSAFSDRDTQYF.

The chain has TRBV7-9 and TRBJ2-7, with 8 nucleotides matching TRBD1. Germline trimming cut 4 bases from V and 3 bases from J; bases unmatched to any gene: 8. CDR1 SEHNR and CDR2 FQNEAQ come from the germline V gene (reference sequence). This CDR3 spans 15 amino acids. DNA for the CDR3: TGTGCCAGCAGCTCGTCCCGGGACAGGAACTACGAGCAGTACTTC. The encoded protein is CASSSSRDRNYEQYF.

This clonotype turned up a few times. The chain carries TRBV2 and TRBJ1-2; D might be TRBD1 (5 bases). CDR1 is SNHLY and CDR2 is FYNNEI in the germline V gene. This CDR3 has 14 amino acids. The V end was cut by 5 bases, the J end by 8 bases, with 18 bases between. The CDR3 sequence: CASSPPRDSIGYTF. The CDR3 DNA reads as TGTGCCAGCAGTCCCCCCCGGGACTCCATAGGCTACACCTTC. The variable domain in full, with the rest retrieved from reference TRBV2 and TRBJ1-2, is EPEVTQTPSHQVTQMGQEVILRCVPISNHLYFYWYRQILGQKVEFLVSFYNNEISEKSEIFDDQFSVERPDGSNFTLKIRSTKLEDSAMYFCASSPPRDSIGYTFGSGTRLTVV.

This clonotype has ten or more counts. The CDR3 DNA sequence: TGTGCCAGCAGCCCCAACAGGGGGCGGCACACTGAAGCTTTCTTT. It yields the protein CASSPNRGRHTEAFF. The rearrangement joins TRBV7-2 to TRBJ1-1, with 9 positions matching TRBD1. CDR3 length: 15 amino acids. Germline V gene lookup returns CDR1 SGHTA and CDR2 FQGNSA. Trimming cost V 5 bases and J 3 bases; bases outside gene matches: 7. Full variable domain (remainder filled in from reference TRBV7-2 and TRBJ1-1): GAGVSQSPSNKVTEKGKDVELRCDPISGHTALYWYRQSLGQGLEFLIYFQGNSAPDKSGLPSDRFSAERTGGSVSTLTIQRTQQEDSAVYLCASSPNRGRHTEAFFGQGTRLTVV.

This clonotype was observed many times. The chain recombines TRBV12-3 or TRBV12-4 with TRBJ2-7; D not resolved. Trimming stripped 7 bases from V and 3 bases from J, with 10 bases between. This CDR3 contains 12 residues. CDR3 nucleotides: TGTGCCAGCATGCGTGGGGTCTACGAGCAGTACTTC. As protein: CASMRGVYEQYF.

Notes on this clonotype: Its ends do not fully match the called genes, so a read error is possible. The genes are TRBV12-3 or TRBV12-4 and TRBJ2-7; a possible D gene is TRBD2 (6 bases). This CDR3 spans 13 amino acids. CDR3 sequence reads: CAGSPGGGGEQYF. The CDR3 nucleotides read TGTGCCGGCAGTCCAGGTGGGGGAGGCGAGCAGTACTTC.

The V and J genes are TRBV6-5 and TRBJ1-2; 9 nucleotides agree with TRBD1. CDR3 length: 15 residues. Germline V gene data show CDR1 as MNHEY and CDR2 as SVGAGI. The ends lost 4 bases at V and 4 bases at J; junction bases unmatched: 7. The CDR3 region has the DNA TGTGCCAGCAGTTTGATGGGACAGGGCGGCTATGGCTACACCTTC. Translating it yields CASSLMGQGGYGYTF.

This clonotype was found a few times. V is TRBV2 and J is TRBJ1-4; D is possibly TRBD1 (5 bases). V lost 9 bases and J lost 0, with 11 bases in between. Germline V CDR1 and CDR2: SNHLY, FYNNEI. The CDR3 length is 14 residues. CDR3 DNA: TGTGCCAGTGATCCGGGGGCAACTAATGAAAAACTGTTTTTT. This translates into CASDPGATNEKLFF.

The chain uses TRBV6-6 and TRBJ1-6; TRBD1 matches 10 bases. Germline V lookup: CDR1 MNHNY, CDR2 SVGAGI (reference sequence). V lost 0 bases and J lost 9; bases outside the gene matches: 8. The CDR3 is 17 amino acids. The chain's CDR3 is CASSYSMSTGGGSPLHF. In DNA, the CDR3 is TGTGCCAGCAGTTACTCGATGTCGACAGGGGGCGGTTCACCCCTCCACTTT.

The chain uses TRBV5-1 and TRBJ1-1; 9 nucleotides align to TRBD1. Germline V gene lookup returns CDR1 SGHRS and CDR2 YFSETQ. Trimming cost V 4 bases and J 3 bases; bases outside gene matches: 7. CDR3 length: 15 residues. The CDR3, as DNA: TGCGCCAGCAGCGCTGGACAGGGGATGGACACTGAAGCTTTCTTT. Its translation: CASSAGQGMDTEAFF.

CDR3 in amino acids: CSARDLGRDNTEAFF. In nucleotides, the CDR3 is TGCAGTGCTAGAGATCTGGGACGCGATAACACTGAAGCTTTCTTT. J is TRBJ1-1 and V is TRBV20-1, with a tentative D call TRBD1 (5 bases). CDR1 and CDR2 (germline): DFQATT, SNEGSKA (reference sequence). V gave up 0 bases and J gave up 2 bases, with 13 bases separating them. CDR3 length: 15 residues.

This clonotype has a handful of counts. A much larger clone lies a single base off, so this may be a read error. The CDR3: CASSRDFGNTIYF. In DNA, the CDR3 is TGTGCCAGCAGTCGGGACTTTGGAAACACCATATATTTT. This sequence joins TRBV12-3 or TRBV12-4 and TRBJ1-3; tentative D call: TRBD1 (5 bases). Deletions cut 5 bases from V and 3 bases from J, with 8 bases between. The CDR3 runs to 13 residues.

Ten or more counts support this clonotype. V and J are TRBV2 and TRBJ1-5; 7 bases are shared with TRBD1. The germline gives CDR1 SNHLY, CDR2 FYNNEI. The CDR3 has 14 residues. V lost 3 bases, J lost 8 bases, and 7 bases stayed unmatched. The CDR3: CASSEGQPSEPQHF. CDR3 in DNA: TGTGCCAGCAGTGAGGGACAGCCTAGTGAGCCCCAGCATTTT.

This clonotype was seen more than once but under ten times. The gene calls are TRBV5-1 and TRBJ1-5, with a weak D call TRBD1 (5 bases). Trimming cost V 5 bases and J 0 bases, with 12 bases left between them. This CDR3 region has 15 residues. Germline V lookup: CDR1 SGHRS, CDR2 YFSETQ. DNA of the CDR3: TGCGCCAGCAGTCTGGACGGACATAGCAATCAGCCCCAGCATTTT. It specifies CASSLDGHSNQPQHF.

Comments on this clonotype: Lacking the conserved final phenylalanine or tryptophan, this CDR3 likely reflects a read error. The chain carries TRBV20-1 and TRBJ2-5; no definite D call. Per germline, CDR1 DFQATT and CDR2 SNEGSKA (reference sequence). Between the trimmed V and J ends, which lost 0 bases and 4 bases, there was a span of 6 bases. The CDR3 is 12 residues long. CDR3 bases: TGCAGTGCTAGAGATGTAGGAGAGACCCAGTACCTC. It translates to CSARDVGETQYL.

The V call is TRBV19, the J call TRBJ2-5; the match to TRBD2 covers 9 bases. The CDR3 contains 15 residues. V shed 3 bases, J shed 1 base, and the junction held 3 bases outside the gene matches. Germline loops: CDR1 LNHDA, CDR2 SQIVND (reference sequence). The CDR3 DNA reads TGTGCCAGTAGTATCTTGCGGGGGGGCCAAGAGACCCAGTACTTC. Translating it yields CASSILRGGQETQYF.

This clonotype came up a few times. A much larger clonotype is one base distant, so this may be a read error. The rearrangement uses TRBV19 and TRBJ1-5; no clear D gene. CDR3 length: 13 residues. Germline V gene data show CDR1 as LNHDA and CDR2 as SQIVND (reference sequence). Trimming took 11 bases from V and 2 from J, leaving 13 bases between them. The CDR3 bases are TGTGCCGCCGCTAGGGATGGCAATCAGCCCCAGCATTTT. Its translation: CAAARDGNQPQHF. Complete variable domain (other parts from reference TRBV19 and TRBJ1-5): DGGITQSPKYLFRKEGQNVTLSCEQNLNHDAMYWYRQDPGQGLRLIYYSQIVNDFQKGDIAEGYSVSREKKESFPLTVTSAQKNPTAFYLCAAARDGNQPQHFGDGTRLSIL.

This clonotype was recorded many times. V and J are TRBV19 and TRBJ2-2; possibly TRBD1 for D (5 bases). The CDR3 runs 14 residues. The V and J ends lost 8 bases and 1 base respectively, with 11 bases between them. CDR1 LNHDA and CDR2 SQIVND come from the germline V gene (reference sequence). The CDR3 bases are TGTGCCAGTCTGGACAACCTGAACACCGGGGAGCTGTTTTTT. Residues: CASLDNLNTGELFF.

Details on this clonotype: The CDR3 carries no conserved terminal phenylalanine or tryptophan, so it likely arises from a read error. The V and J genes are TRBV12-3 or TRBV12-4 and TRBJ1-1; TRBD1 is a possible D gene (5 bases). Trimming stripped 3 bases from V and 5 bases from J, with 13 bases between. This CDR3 comprises 14 residues. CDR3 bases: TGTGCCAGCAGTTTCGAAAGGGGCATAACTGAAGCTTTCTCT. Translated: CASSFERGITEAFS.